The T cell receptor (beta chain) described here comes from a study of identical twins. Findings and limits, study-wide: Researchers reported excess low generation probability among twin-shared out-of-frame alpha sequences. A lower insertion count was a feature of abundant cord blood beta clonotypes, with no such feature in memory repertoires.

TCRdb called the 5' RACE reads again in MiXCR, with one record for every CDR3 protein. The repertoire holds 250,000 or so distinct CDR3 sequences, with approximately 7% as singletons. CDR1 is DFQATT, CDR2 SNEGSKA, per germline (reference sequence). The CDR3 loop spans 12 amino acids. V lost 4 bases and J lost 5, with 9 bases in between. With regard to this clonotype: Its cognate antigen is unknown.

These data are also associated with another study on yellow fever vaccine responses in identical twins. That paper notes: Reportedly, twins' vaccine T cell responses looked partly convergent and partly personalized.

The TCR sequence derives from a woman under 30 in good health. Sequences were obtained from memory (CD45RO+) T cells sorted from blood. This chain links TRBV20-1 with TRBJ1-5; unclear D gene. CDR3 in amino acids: CSATHGDQPQHF. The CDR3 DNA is TGCAGTGCTACACACGGGGATCAGCCCCAGCATTTT.